The 14 T cell receptor beta chains below all came from one sample that was sequenced in a study of T cell responses to AZD1222 COVID-19 vaccine. Data came from immunoSEQ multiplex PCR; TCRdb stores just in-frame clones and leaves some out. This repertoire shows 180,000 or so clones, about 91% found once; its top ten account for approximately 1.2%. Sequencing used peripheral blood, obtained 28 days after the second AZD1222 dose. The receptors stem from an adult who received the AZD1222 COVID-19 vaccine.

The chain couples TRBV5-4 to TRBJ2-7, with 10 bases identical to TRBD2. CDR1 and CDR2 from the germline V gene are SGHNT and YYREEE (reference sequence). The J segment lost 3 bases and the V segment lost 3 bases, leaving 6 bases of the junction unmatched. The CDR3 sequence is 15 residues long. Written as DNA, the CDR3 is TGTGCCAGCAGCTCCGGACTAGCGGAGGGCTACGAGCAGTACTTC. It is translated as CASSSGLAEGYEQYF.

J is TRBJ2-3 and V is TRBV7-2, with a possible D match to TRBD2 (5 bases). The CDR3 loop spans 18 amino acids. Germline V gives CDR1 SGHTA, CDR2 FQGNSA. Trimming stripped 7 bases from V and 0 bases from J, with 23 bases between. CDR3 residues: CASTLGKGRRTSTDTQYF. DNA for the CDR3: TGTGCCAGCACCCTCGGGAAGGGCCGACGCACTAGCACAGATACGCAGTATTTT.

The J gene is TRBJ1-1, the V gene TRBV5-1; D is possibly TRBD1 (6 bases). The CDR3 length is 14 residues. Looked up from germline, CDR1 is SGHRS and CDR2 is YFSETQ. The germline V and J ends were trimmed by 7 bases and 4 bases, with 17 bases remaining between them. CDR3 nucleotide sequence: TGCGCCAGCCTTTTGGGGGCGGGGGTCACTGAAGCTTTCTTT. Translation: CASLLGAGVTEAFF. Filled out from reference TRBV5-1 and TRBJ1-1, the complete variable domain reads KAGVTQTPRYLIKTRGQQVTLSCSPISGHRSVSWYQQTPGQGLQFLFEYFSETQRNKGNFPGRFSGRQFSNSRSEMNVSTLELGDSALYLCASLLGAGVTEAFFGQGTRLTVV.

The chain uses TRBV7-9 and TRBJ1-6; 7 positions agree with TRBD1. The CDR3 loop spans 14 amino acids. V lost 2 bases and J lost 8; bases outside the gene matches: 3. The germline gives CDR1 SEHNR, CDR2 FQNEAQ (reference sequence). The CDR3 loop reads CASSLRQGDSPLHF. The CDR3 nucleotides are TGTGCCAGCAGCTTACGCCAGGGGGATTCACCCCTCCACTTT.

This rearrangement joins TRBV5-4 to TRBJ2-7, with D possibly matching TRBD1 (5 bases). V lost 2 bases, J lost 5 bases, and 17 bases lay in between. The germline V gene has CDR1 SGHNT and CDR2 YYREEE (reference sequence). The CDR3 loop spans 15 amino acids. CDR3 region: CASSFLTGNPDEQYF. The CDR3 DNA sequence: TGTGCCAGCAGCTTTCTCACAGGCAATCCGGACGAGCAGTACTTC.

The genes are TRBV9 and TRBJ2-3, with 10 bases matching TRBD2. Germline CDR1 SGDLS, CDR2 YYNGEE. CDR3 size: 16 residues. With 0 bases clipped from V and 4 bases from J, the junction kept 5 bases outside the gene matches. CDR3 protein: CASSVELAGGADTQYF. Here the CDR3 DNA reads TGTGCCAGCAGCGTAGAATTAGCGGGGGGTGCAGATACGCAGTATTTT.

Here the CDR3 reads CASSYLSRSSYNSPLHF. In DNA, the CDR3 is TGTGCCAGCAGTTACTTATCCCGGAGCTCCTATAATTCACCCCTCCACTTT. The rearrangement links TRBV6-2 or TRBV6-3 to TRBJ1-6; D unresolved. CDR3 size: 17 residues. V lost 1 base, J lost 0 bases, and 10 bases lay in between. Germline-derived CDR1 and CDR2 are MNHEY and SVGEGT.

The genes are TRBV28 and TRBJ1-4; D remains ambiguous. This CDR3 has 12 residues. V dropped 9 bases and J dropped 7 bases, with 12 bases sitting between them. Looked up from germline, CDR1 is MDHEN and CDR2 is SYDVKM. This chain's CDR3 is CASSGLGEKLFF. The CDR3 coding sequence is TGTGCCAGTTCCGGGTTGGGTGAAAAACTGTTTTTT.

The rearrangement joins TRBV7-2 to TRBJ1-5; possibly TRBD1 for D (6 bases). V lost 5 bases and J lost 5, with 16 bases in between. Germline V lookup: CDR1 SGHTA, CDR2 FQGNSA. The CDR3 spans 15 residues. The DNA of the CDR3 is TGTGCCAGCAGCACCGAACAGGGTCGGTATCAGCCCCAGCATTTT. Translation gives CASSTEQGRYQPQHF.

This chain connects TRBV30 to TRBJ2-3; D remains ambiguous. The CDR3 is 12 amino acids. The V end was cut by 3 bases, the J end by 4 bases, with 8 bases between. Germline values: CDR1 GTSNPN, CDR2 SVGIG (reference sequence). DNA of the CDR3: TGTGCCTGGAGAGGCGTTCCAGATACGCAGTATTTT. Its protein product is CAWRGVPDTQYF.

V gene TRBV4-2 combines with J gene TRBJ1-2; maybe TRBD1 (6 bases). Between the trimmed V and J ends, which lost 3 bases and 5 bases, there was a span of 13 bases. CDR3 length: 14 residues. Germline lookup yields CDR1 LGHNA and CDR2 YNFKEQ. The CDR3 nucleotides read TGTGCCAGCAGCCACGGGGGCGCAGAGTATGGCTACACCTTC. It encodes CASSHGGAEYGYTF.

CDR3 DNA sequence: TGTGCCAGCTCACCAGGGCGGGACGTAAACTATGGCTACACCTTC. Its translation: CASSPGRDVNYGYTF. The gene calls are TRBV18 and TRBJ1-2; tentatively, D is TRBD1 (5 bases). Germline values: CDR1 KGHSH, CDR2 LQKENI. V lost 2 bases to trimming and J lost 2 bases, with 12 bases between them. There are 15 residues in the CDR3. The full variable domain, its missing parts supplied by reference TRBV18 and TRBJ1-2, is NAGVMQNPRHLVRRRGQEARLRCSPMKGHSHVYWYRQLPEEGLKFMVYLQKENIIDESGMPKERFSAEFPKEGPSILRIQQVVRGDSAAYFCASSPGRDVNYGYTFGSGTRLTVV.

The CDR3 DNA follows: TGTGCCAGCAGCTTAGTGGTGCGGGAGGGTTACAATGAGCAGTTCTTC. Residues: CASSLVVREGYNEQFF. V usage is TRBV11-1 and J usage is TRBJ2-1; 9 bases agree with TRBD2. Per the germline V gene, CDR1 is SGHAT and CDR2 is FQDESV (reference sequence). With 1 base clipped from V and 4 bases from J, the junction kept 5 bases outside the gene matches. The CDR3 contains 16 residues.

The V gene is TRBV28, the J gene TRBJ1-1; D might be TRBD1 (5 bases). Between the trimmed V and J ends, which lost 2 bases and 0 bases, there was a span of 10 bases. This CDR3 comprises 15 residues. Per germline, CDR1 MDHEN and CDR2 SYDVKM. In nucleotides, the CDR3 is TGTGCCAGCAGTTTACGGGGGGGTTTGAACACTGAAGCTTTCTTT. Translating gives CASSLRGGLNTEAFF.